This is a list of T cell receptor beta chains from one sample in a study of blood T cell repertoires in COVID-19. The data were produced by immunoSEQ multiplex PCR, yet TCRdb's version contains in-frame clones alone and is incomplete. The sample consists of 190,000 or so clones, about 85% of them appearing once. The sample taken for sequencing was PBMCs or T cells enriched from blood (not recorded which). These receptors originate from a man between 35 and 55 years old who had recovered from COVID-19. CDR3s include the opening cysteine and the closing phenylalanine or tryptophan. The D gene is left open where the match is weak. The size field is filled for only some rows; it gives once, few, many or a size class.

TRBD1	TRBV4-1	-	TRBJ1-1	TGCGCCAGCAGCCAGAAGACAGGGGGCCGCGCTGAAGCTTTCTTT	CASSQKTGGRAEAFF
TRBD1	TRBV3-1/TRBV3-2	-	TRBJ1-5	TGTGCCAGCAGCGACGGGACAGGGTCCTTTCGGGGTCAGCCCCAGCATTTT	CASSDGTGSFRGQPQHF
TRBD1	TRBV5-1	-	TRBJ2-6	TGCGCCAGCAGCCAAGGGACAGGGGTCTCTGGGGCCAACGTCCTGACTTTC	CASSQGTGVSGANVLTF
-	TRBV4-1	once	TRBJ1-3	TGCGCCAGCAGCCAAGACCTTGGGCAGGGAAGAACTGGAAACACCATATATTTT	CASSQDLGQGRTGNTIYF
-	TRBV6-5	few	TRBJ2-7	TGTGCCAGCAGGCCGCCCGGGTACGAGCAGTACTTC	CASRPPGYEQYF
TRBD2	TRBV7-9	-	TRBJ2-1	TGTGCCAGCAGCTTGGTACTAGCGGCCCCATACAATGAGCAGTTCTTC	CASSLVLAAPYNEQFF
TRBD2	TRBV6-1	-	TRBJ2-7	TGTGCCAGCAGTGAGGAGCGGGGGAACTACGAGCAGTACTTC	CASSEERGNYEQYF
-	TRBV7-9	-	TRBJ2-1	TGTGCCAGCAGCCCCCGTGGCGGGATCACCTACAATGAGCAGTTCTTC	CASSPRGGITYNEQFF
TRBD2	TRBV2	-	TRBJ2-2	TGTGCCAGCAGAGAAACGGGAGGGCCGTTCACCGGGGAGCTGTTTTTT	CASRETGGPFTGELFF
TRBD2	TRBV5-1	-	TRBJ2-7	TGCGCCAGCAGCTTTTCCGGGACTAGCGGATACTACGAGCAGTACTTC	CASSFSGTSGYYEQYF
TRBD1	TRBV6-5	-	TRBJ1-3	TGTGCCAGCAGTCTCCAGGGGGGCTCTGGAAACACCATATATTTT	CASSLQGGSGNTIYF
-	TRBV19	-	TRBJ1-1	TGTGCCAGTAGTATAGACCACAGAAAAGCTTTCTTT	CASSIDHRKAFF
-	TRBV5-6	-	TRBJ2-5	TGTGCCAGCAGCTTGGGAATTGCGGGGAGACCGGGGGAGACCCAGTACTTC	CASSLGIAGRPGETQYF
-	TRBV5-1	-	TRBJ2-3	TGCGCCAGCTCCATTTTTAGCAGGGGTGGCACAGATACGCAGTATTTT	CASSIFSRGGTDTQYF
TRBD2	TRBV6-4	-	TRBJ2-1	TGTGCCAGCAGTCCTGAATTGGGAGGGCGGAACAATGAGCAGTTCTTC	CASSPELGGRNNEQFF
-	TRBV9	-	TRBJ2-6	TGTGCCAGCAGCGGACACTCTGGGGCCAACGTCCTGACTTTC	CASSGHSGANVLTF
-	TRBV18	-	TRBJ1-5	TGTGCCAGCGCTAGCGATGGGGGGGCCATCCAGCCCCAGCATTTT	CASASDGGAIQPQHF
TRBD2	TRBV9	-	TRBJ2-7	TGTGCCAGCAGCGTAGCTCCCACTAGCGGGACATACGAGCAGTACTTC	CASSVAPTSGTYEQYF
TRBD1	TRBV5-8	-	TRBJ2-3	TGTGCCAGCTCCCCCGGGACAGGGACCCGCACAGATACGCAGTATTTT	CASSPGTGTRTDTQYF
TRBD2	TRBV24-1	-	TRBJ2-1	TGTGCCACCAGTGATTTGGGACTAGCGGGAGCTGGAAATGAGCAGTTCTTC	CATSDLGLAGAGNEQFF
-	TRBV19	-	TRBJ1-2	TGTGCCAGTAGCCATAGGACAGATCTGGGGCACTTCTCATTTGGCTACACCTTC	CASSHRTDLGHFSFGYTF
-	TRBV7-2	-	TRBJ1-1	TGTGCCAGCAGCTACATCCTGAACACTGAAGCTTTCTTT	CASSYILNTEAFF
-	TRBV4-2	-	TRBJ2-7	TGTGCCAGCAGCCAAGATACGACAGTCTCCTACGAGCAGTACTTC	CASSQDTTVSYEQYF
TRBD2	TRBV7-8	few	TRBJ2-3	TGTGCCAGCAGCTTACGGCGGGAGAGCTACACAGATACGCAGTATTTT	CASSLRRESYTDTQYF
-	TRBV5-1	few	TRBJ2-1	TGCGCCAGCAGCTTGGTTGGGGCTTGGTACAATGAGCAGTTCTTC	CASSLVGAWYNEQFF
-	TRBV7-2	few	TRBJ2-7	TGTGCCAGCAGCTCCCGGACTGCTACCTACGAGCAGTACTTC	CASSSRTATYEQYF
TRBD1	TRBV27	-	TRBJ2-7	TGTGCCAGCAGTTTGGTGACAGGGGACAGGCAGTACTTC	CASSLVTGDRQYF
TRBD1	TRBV18	-	TRBJ2-7	TGTGCCAGCTCACCAAAGGACAGGGGCCTCTACGAGCAGTACTTC	CASSPKDRGLYEQYF
-	TRBV7-9	-	TRBJ1-2	TGTGCCAGCAGCCCCGCCTTCAGTAACTATGGCTACACCTTC	CASSPAFSNYGYTF
TRBD1	TRBV12-3/TRBV12-4	few	TRBJ2-5	TGTGCCAGCAGTCGGACAGGGACGGAGACCCAGTACTTC	CASSRTGTETQYF
-	TRBV12-3/TRBV12-4	once	TRBJ1-2	TGTGCCAGCAGTTATATAATGGGCTACACCTTC	CASSYIMGYTF
TRBD2	TRBV11-2	-	TRBJ2-1	TGTGCCAGCAGCTCTCTAGCGGGAGGGCCTCCCAATGAGCAGTTCTTC	CASSSLAGGPPNEQFF
-	TRBV7-3	few	TRBJ2-7	TGTGCCAGCAGCTTAAACTCCGCAACCGAGCAGTACTTC	CASSLNSATEQYF
-	TRBV5-6	-	TRBJ1-1	TGTGCCAGCAGCTGGAGGACAGTGAACACTGAAGCTTTCTTT	CASSWRTVNTEAFF
-	TRBV29-1	once	TRBJ2-2	TGCAGCGTTGAATATTCGGGTGCCTTTGGGGAGCTGTTTTTT	CSVEYSGAFGELFF
TRBD2	TRBV5-4	-	TRBJ2-2	TGTGCCAGCAGGAAGACTAGCGGGAGTAACACCGGGGAGCTGTTTTTT	CASRKTSGSNTGELFF
-	TRBV7-9	-	TRBJ1-2	TGTGCCAGCAGCCCTCGGGGGAGCCACTATGGCTACACCTTC	CASSPRGSHYGYTF